A selection of T cell receptor beta chains follows, all from one sample in a study of T cells in Graves' hyperthyroidism and ophthalmopathy. TCRdb processed the multiplex PCR reads anew with MiXCR; each CDR3 protein has one entry. This table has about 620,000 distinct CDR3 sequences, around 15% appearing once. Sequenced: blood. The receptor set was obtained from a woman aged 25 to 39 with Graves' hyperthyroidism. The CDR3 runs from the conserved cysteine through the conserved F or W. A D gene is named only where the DNA matches it firmly. Rows give clone size only sometimes, using once, few, many, or a class for an expanded clone.

J,size,V,D,DNA,CDR3
TRBJ1-1,many,TRBV30,.,TGTGCCTGGAGTGCCGAACAGCTTTCGAACACTGAAGCTTTCTTT,CAWSAEQLSNTEAFF
TRBJ1-2,many,TRBV6-1,.,TGTGCCAGCAGTTATTCTGGACCCGGAAGAACGGGCTACACCTTC,CASSYSGPGRTGYTF
TRBJ2-3,many,TRBV5-1,.,TGCGCCAGCAGCTTGGGAGGGACATCCATCACAGATACGCAGTATTTT,CASSLGGTSITDTQYF
TRBJ2-5,many,TRBV2,.,TGTGCCAGCAGTGAAGTAGGTGCCCCGGGGGAGACCCAGTACTTC,CASSEVGAPGETQYF
TRBJ2-2,.,TRBV7-9,TRBD1,TGTGCCAGCAGCTCCCGGACAGGGTCTGGCACCGGGGAGCTGTTTTTT,CASSSRTGSGTGELFF
TRBJ2-2,few,TRBV24-1,.,TGTGCCACCAGTGATCCGGCCGGGGAGAACACCGGGGAGCTGTTTTTT,CATSDPAGENTGELFF
TRBJ2-7,few,TRBV6-2/TRBV6-3,TRBD1,TGTGCCAGCAGTGGGACAGGGATAGGCTACGAGCAGTACTTC,CASSGTGIGYEQYF
TRBJ2-1,few,TRBV6-2/TRBV6-3,TRBD2,TGTGCCAGCAGGCCCTACCCCACTAGCGGAGAGCAGTTCTTC,CASRPYPTSGEQFF
TRBJ2-7,.,TRBV2,.,TGTGCCAGCTCCGGTGAAGGGAACTACGAGCAGTACTTC,CASSGEGNYEQYF
TRBJ1-5,.,TRBV20-1,TRBD1,TGCAGTGCTAGCACAGGGGGCCAGGCCAACAATCAGCCCCAGCATTTT,CSASTGGQANNQPQHF
TRBJ2-7,many,TRBV6-1,.,TGTGCCAGCAGTAGACAGATCGGCTACGAGCAGTACTTC,CASSRQIGYEQYF
TRBJ2-1,.,TRBV7-2,.,TGTGCCAGCAGCTTAATGGGCCAGATTGTAGGCGATGAGCAGTTCTTC,CASSLMGQIVGDEQFF
TRBJ2-1,many,TRBV30,.,TGTGCCTGGGGGGGAAACAATGAGCAGTTCTTC,CAWGGNNEQFF
TRBJ1-1,many,TRBV6-1,.,TGTGCCAGCAGTGTAACAGAAAGTCGCACTGAAGCTTTCTTT,CASSVTESRTEAFF
TRBJ1-1,many,TRBV30,.,TGTGCCTGGAGTGTTGGGGCCCTTAACACTGAAGCTTTCTTT,CAWSVGALNTEAFF